This T cell receptor (beta chain) was documented in a study of OX40 agonist ivuxolimab in advanced cancers. The CDR3 extends over 14 amino acids. Trimming took off 6 bases at V and 2 bases at J, with 10 bases between the two ends. The germline gives CDR1 ENHRY, CDR2 SYGVKD. Assay: immunoSEQ multiplex PCR; the TCRdb copy retains only in-frame clones and omits some. The sample lists fewer than 90,000 clones; 85% to 95% were seen once. The sequencing used CD4+ or CD8+ T cells sorted from blood, collected in a trial of the OX40 agonist ivuxolimab. V and J are TRBV10-3 and TRBJ2-2, with D unresolved. The TCR originated in an adult with an advanced solid tumor such as melanoma, head and neck, liver or kidney cancer. CDR3 residues: CAIRPTPNTGELFF. In DNA, the CDR3 is TGTGCCATCAGACCGACACCAAACACCGGGGAGCTGTTTTTT.